The next 10 T cell receptor beta chains were all read from a single sample in a study of blood T cells in healthy people across ages. Primed by a sample-barcoded 5' primer and a J-beta primer mix, a second PCR proceeded for 7 to 11 cycles. TCRdb used MiXCR to reprocess the 5' RACE reads, holding one entry per CDR3 protein. The sample carries 750,000 to 850,000 distinct CDR3 sequences, roughly 25% recorded once. The data also belong to a second study, concerning T cells of mothers and their children.

Input material: blood. These receptors came from a boy younger than 18 in good health.

The rearrangement joins TRBV27 to TRBJ2-1, with D unresolved. The CDR3 loop spans 13 amino acids. Germline V CDR1 and CDR2: MNHEY, SMNVEV (reference sequence). Deletions cut 2 bases from V and 7 bases from J, with 9 bases between. The CDR3 is CASSLTRRNEQFF. CDR3 in DNA: TGTGCCAGCAGTTTAACGCGGCGTAATGAGCAGTTCTTC.

The chain carries TRBV20-1 and TRBJ2-1; 7 bases are a match to TRBD2. The V and J ends lost 0 bases and 0 bases, in that order; junction bases with no gene match: 5. CDR1 and CDR2 (germline): DFQATT, SNEGSKA (reference sequence). The CDR3 is made up of 16 amino acids. The CDR3 nucleotides are TGCAGTGCTAGAGATCTGCTAGCGGTCTCCTACAATGAGCAGTTCTTC. This codes for CSARDLLAVSYNEQFF.

This clonotype was counted a single time. The chain is built from TRBV7-2 and TRBJ2-5; 7 bases are shared with TRBD2. CDR1 and CDR2 (germline): SGHTA, FQGNSA. After removal of 3 bases from V and 1 base from J, the junction contained 8 bases not matched to a gene. There are 16 residues in the CDR3. The CDR3 coding sequence is TGTGCCAGCAGCTTTGGTAGAGGGAGGGCCCAAGAGACCCAGTACTTC. This gives the protein CASSFGRGRAQETQYF.

The chain is built from TRBV5-1 and TRBJ1-4, with D tentatively TRBD1 (6 bases). Germline values: CDR1 SGHRS, CDR2 YFSETQ. V was shortened by 0 bases and J by 1 base, with 10 bases between the two germline ends. The CDR3 totals 16 residues. The CDR3 region is CASSLAGGGTNEKLFF. The CDR3 DNA reads TGCGCCAGCAGCTTGGCCGGGGGCGGAACTAATGAAAAACTGTTTTTT.

This clonotype has more than one count but fewer than ten. J is TRBJ1-2 and V is TRBV4-1; D is unresolved. The CDR3 consists of 16 residues. The germline V gene has CDR1 MGHRA and CDR2 YSYEKL. V was cut by 0 bases and J by 5 bases, with 16 bases left in between. CDR3 DNA sequence: TGCGCCAGCAGCCAAGAAGACGGCAGTTGGGAATATGGCTACACCTTC. This gives the protein CASSQEDGSWEYGYTF.

This clonotype was counted only a few times. The V and J genes are TRBV13 and TRBJ1-2; 10 positions match TRBD1. This CDR3 contains 14 residues. Germline CDR1 PRHDT, CDR2 FYEKMQ (reference sequence). V was clipped by 0 bases and J by 6 bases; unmatched bases: 1. The CDR3 spells CASSLGGQGNGYTF. The CDR3 DNA follows: TGTGCCAGCAGCTTAGGGGGACAGGGGAATGGCTACACCTTC.

This clonotype was seen a few times. The chain combines TRBV7-9 with TRBJ1-4, with TRBD1 matching over 7 bases. CDR3 length: 15 amino acids. V was pared by 4 bases and J by 6 bases, with 8 bases of the junction left unmatched. Germline lookup yields CDR1 SEHNR and CDR2 FQNEAQ (reference sequence). The CDR3 sequence: CASSSRSDRDEKLFF. The CDR3 nucleotides read TGTGCCAGCAGCTCGAGGAGTGACAGGGATGAAAAACTGTTTTTT.

The table lists this clonotype with a few counts. J is TRBJ2-1 and V is TRBV6-5; no firm D call. V lost 6 bases and J lost 6, with 15 bases in between. CDR3 length: 14 amino acids. Germline CDR1 MNHEY, CDR2 SVGAGI. In DNA form, the CDR3 reads TGTGCCAGCAGACCCTTGGGCACTTCCAATGAGCAGTTCTTC. This codes for CASRPLGTSNEQFF.

The J gene is TRBJ2-1, the V gene TRBV29-1; TRBD2 matches at 9 bases. The assigned J gene may be wrong: the sequence end matches TRBJ2-5 better. This CDR3 contains 16 residues. Germline V CDR1 and CDR2: SQVTM, ANQGSEA. CDR3 DNA sequence: TGCAGCGTTGAGGGGCTTAGCGGGAGCCCCGGGGAGACCCAGTACTTC. As protein: CSVEGLSGSPGETQYF.

A few counts support this clonotype. CDR3 nucleotide sequence: TGTGCCAGCCCGACGCGGGGAGCCGTCGGCTACACCTTC. Protein sequence: CASPTRGAVGYTF. The chain combines TRBV2 with TRBJ1-2; D unresolved. Germline assignment: CDR1 SNHLY and CDR2 FYNNEI. Trimming removed 8 bases at V and 8 bases at J, with 18 bases between. The CDR3 is made up of 13 amino acids.